The 20 T cell receptor beta chains below were found in one sample sequenced in a study of cytomegalovirus exposure and HLA in healthy donors. A multiplex PCR was run with 60 Vbeta primers and 13 Jbeta primers. Produced via immunoSEQ multiplex PCR; TCRdb's table is partial and in-frame only. The repertoire has about 150,000 clones, 60% to 80% of them found once; the top ten carry less than 8%. The sample taken for sequencing was PBMCs. These receptors all come from a woman between 40 and 50 years old in good health and CMV-seropositive.

This chain uses TRBV5-1 with TRBJ1-2, with TRBD1 identical over 8 bases. CDR1 SGHRS and CDR2 YFSETQ come from the germline V gene. J was trimmed by 4 bases and V by 4 bases; bases with no gene match: 6. This CDR3 has 14 amino acids. The CDR3 DNA sequence: TGCGCCAGCAGCCACGACAGGGGAAGCTATGGCTACACCTTC. Protein sequence: CASSHDRGSYGYTF.

The chain employs TRBV6-1 and TRBJ1-6; TRBD1 aligns across 8 bases. After removal of 3 bases from V and 6 bases from J, the junction contained 16 bases not matched to a gene. The CDR3 consists of 19 residues. Germline assignment: CDR1 MNHNS and CDR2 SASEGT. CDR3 sequence reads: CASSDKPGGLLSSNSPLHF. The CDR3 DNA is TGTGCCAGCAGTGATAAACCAGGGGGCCTCCTATCTAGTAATTCACCCCTCCACTTT.

This clone was observed once. The V call is TRBV5-1, the J call TRBJ1-4, with 8 bases fitting TRBD1. With V trimmed by 1 base and J by 10 bases, 15 bases remained unmatched. Germline assignment: CDR1 SGHRS and CDR2 YFSETQ. The CDR3 spans 17 residues. The CDR3 sequence is CASSLRGPTGEARKLFF. The CDR3 nucleotides read TGCGCCAGCAGCTTGAGGGGACCGACAGGGGAGGCCCGAAAACTGTTTTTT.

The J gene is TRBJ1-5, the V gene TRBV19; no reliable D call. The CDR3 length is 13 residues. Trimming stripped 8 bases from V and 4 bases from J, with 12 bases between. Germline V gene sequence: CDR1 LNHDA, CDR2 SQIVND (reference sequence). CDR3 loop: CASRAGVNQPQHF. The CDR3 coding sequence is TGTGCCAGTCGCGCCGGGGTAAATCAGCCCCAGCATTTT.

This sequence joins TRBV6-5 and TRBJ1-1, with D tentatively TRBD1 (6 bases). Germline CDR1 reads MNHEY; CDR2 reads SVGAGI. Trimming cost V 6 bases and J 7 bases, with 21 bases left between them. The CDR3 has 15 residues. The CDR3 DNA follows: TGTGCCAGCAGGCCCTCTACGGGGACATTGATTGAAGCTTTCTTT. Translated: CASRPSTGTLIEAFF.

The rearrangement uses TRBV2 and TRBJ1-1, with D tentatively TRBD1 (5 bases). The CDR3 is made up of 11 amino acids. The germline V gene has CDR1 SNHLY and CDR2 FYNNEI. Trimming removed 5 bases from V and 7 bases from J, with 8 bases in between. CDR3 in amino acids: CASSQQGEAFF. The CDR3 region has the DNA TGTGCCAGCAGTCAGCAGGGTGAAGCTTTCTTT.

V gene TRBV9 combines with J gene TRBJ1-2; D call uncertain. The CDR3 is 12 residues long. Trimming removed 7 bases at V and 4 bases at J, with 11 bases between. In germline, CDR1 is SGDLS, CDR2 YYNGEE. The CDR3 nucleotides read TGTGCCAGCGCAAGGGAGGGCTATGGCTACACCTTC. Its translation is CASAREGYGYTF.

The rearrangement links TRBV20-1 to TRBJ1-1; D call uncertain. CDR1 and CDR2 (germline): DFQATT, SNEGSKA (reference sequence). The CDR3 has 11 residues. Trimming took off 5 bases at V and 3 bases at J, with 7 bases between the two ends. CDR3 in amino acids: CSAREDTEAFF. The CDR3, as DNA: TGCAGTGCTCGCGAGGACACTGAAGCTTTCTTT.

The genes are TRBV4-2 and TRBJ2-7, with 7 nucleotides matching TRBD1. V shed 5 bases and J 5 bases; nucleotides not matched to a gene: 12. The CDR3 consists of 15 residues. The germline CDR1 and CDR2 sequences are LGHNA and YNFKEQ. As DNA, the CDR3 is TGTGCCAGCAGCAACACCCGACAGGGTACGAACGAGCAGTACTTC. It encodes CASSNTRQGTNEQYF.

This CDR3 reads CASSLVAGIYNEQFF. Written as DNA, the CDR3 is TGCGCCAGCAGCTTGGTAGCGGGGATCTACAATGAGCAGTTCTTC. The rearrangement links TRBV5-1 to TRBJ2-1, with 8 bases lining up with TRBD2. V lost 0 bases to trimming and J lost 3 bases; unmatched junction nucleotides: 2. Germline assignment: CDR1 SGHRS and CDR2 YFSETQ. The CDR3 is made up of 15 amino acids.

This sequence joins TRBV28 and TRBJ1-2, with D uncertain. V lost 8 bases, J lost 7 bases, and 26 bases lay in between. Germline-derived CDR1 and CDR2 are MDHEN and SYDVKM. The CDR3 extends over 16 amino acids. The CDR3, as DNA: TGTGCCAGCCGAACCCCCAGGTCGGGAGTTAGCTCTGGCTACACCTTC. This gives the protein CASRTPRSGVSSGYTF.

The chain couples TRBV5-1 to TRBJ2-3; D may be TRBD2 (6 bases). CDR1 is SGHRS, CDR2 YFSETQ, per germline. This CDR3 is 13 amino acids long. With 4 bases removed from V and 6 bases from J, the gap between germline ends came to 12 bases. CDR3 coding DNA: TGCGCCAGCAGCATTACTAGCTTGGATACGCAGTATTTT. Its protein product is CASSITSLDTQYF.

The chain links TRBV4-1 to TRBJ2-3; D is possibly TRBD1 (5 bases). V lost 4 bases, J lost 0 bases, and 5 bases lay in between. CDR1 MGHRA and CDR2 YSYEKL come from the germline V gene. CDR3 length: 13 amino acids. The CDR3 coding sequence is TGCGCCAGCAGCCCAGGGAGCACAGATACGCAGTATTTT. This codes for CASSPGSTDTQYF.

The chain is built from TRBV6-5 and TRBJ2-4; tentatively, D is TRBD2 (5 bases). Germline-derived CDR1 and CDR2 are MNHEY and SVGAGI. The V end lost 0 bases, the J end lost 7 bases, and 10 bases lay between the germline ends. CDR3 length equals 14 residues. CDR3 sequence reads: CASSYSFPGNIQYF. In nucleotides, the CDR3 is TGTGCCAGCAGTTACTCCTTTCCGGGGAACATTCAGTACTTC.

The J gene is TRBJ1-5, the V gene TRBV15; D gene unclear. CDR3 length: 15 residues. Trimming shortened V by 0 bases and J by 4 bases, and 10 bases separated the two germline ends. Germline loops: CDR1 LNHNV, CDR2 YYDKDF (reference sequence). CDR3 sequence (DNA): TGTGCCACCAGCAGAGATTTACAGAGAAATCAGCCCCAGCATTTT. Translation gives CATSRDLQRNQPQHF.

This chain connects TRBV29-1 to TRBJ1-1, with TRBD1 identical over 7 bases. The junction had 6 bases not matched to a gene; V was cut back by 1 base and J by 1 base. Germline V CDR1 and CDR2: SQVTM, ANQGSEA. The CDR3 has 15 amino acids. Written as DNA, the CDR3 is TGCAGCGTTGAAGGGTCAGGGGGACGGAACACTGAAGCTTTCTTT. Translation: CSVEGSGGRNTEAFF.

About this clone: A read error may account for a junction end that differs from germline. This chain connects TRBV7-9 to TRBJ2-7; unclear D gene. Germline CDR1 SEHNR, CDR2 FQNEAQ (reference sequence). The CDR3 has 17 amino acids. The chain's CDR3 is CSSSLGGGFGITYEQYF. The CDR3, as DNA: TGTTCCAGCAGCTTAGGCGGCGGTTTTGGCATCACCTACGAGCAGTACTTC.

The rearrangement uses TRBV19 and TRBJ1-2, with TRBD1 matching over 10 bases. V lost 2 bases to trimming and J lost 4 bases; unmatched junction nucleotides: 7. The germline CDR1 and CDR2 sequences are LNHDA and SQIVND (reference sequence). The CDR3 is made up of 16 amino acids. CDR3 loop: CASSIFAGQGSYGYTF. CDR3 sequence (DNA): TGTGCCAGTAGTATATTCGCGGGACAGGGGAGCTATGGCTACACCTTC. The full variable domain, its missing parts supplied by reference TRBV19 and TRBJ1-2, is DGGITQSPKYLFRKEGQNVTLSCEQNLNHDAMYWYRQDPGQGLRLIYYSQIVNDFQKGDIAEGYSVSREKKESFPLTVTSAQKNPTAFYLCASSIFAGQGSYGYTFGSGTRLTVV.

The chain carries TRBV7-9 and TRBJ1-1; D gene uncertain. The germline gives CDR1 SEHNR, CDR2 FQNEAQ (reference sequence). The CDR3 length is 13 residues. V gave up 1 base and J gave up 8 bases, with 11 bases separating them. The CDR3 loop is CASSLVTAREAFF. The CDR3 DNA sequence: TGTGCCAGCAGCTTAGTGACCGCGCGGGAAGCTTTCTTT.

This sequence joins TRBV5-1 and TRBJ2-3; 11 nucleotides line up with TRBD2. Germline CDR1 reads SGHRS; CDR2 reads YFSETQ. This CDR3 comprises 16 residues. V shed 4 bases, J shed 2 bases, and the junction held 6 bases outside the gene matches. In DNA, the CDR3 is TGCGCCAGCAGCGGTACTAGCGGGGGCCCCACAGATACGCAGTATTTT. Amino acids: CASSGTSGGPTDTQYF.